These 25 T cell receptor beta chains came from one sample sequenced in a study of shared clonotypes between healthy human individuals. Data came from immunoSEQ multiplex PCR; TCRdb stores just in-frame clones and leaves some out. The sample has approximately 480,000 clones, 60% to 80% seen once. Sequenced sample: PBMCs. The origin of the receptors is a middle-aged woman in good health. Some clones in this sample may be carry-over from other donors' samples.

CDR3 sequence (DNA): TGTGCCAGCGCTCCCTGGCAGGGGAGTCATGAAAAACTGTTTTTT. Encoded protein: CASAPWQGSHEKLFF. The rearrangement joins TRBV27 to TRBJ1-4; tentatively, D is TRBD1 (6 bases). CDR3 length: 15 amino acids. The V gene's germline CDR1 is MNHEY and CDR2 SMNVEV (reference sequence). Trimming cost V 8 bases and J 6 bases, with 19 bases left between them.

The V gene is TRBV7-6, the J gene TRBJ2-5, with D hard to call. The CDR3 contains 14 residues. Germline V gene sequence: CDR1 SGHVS, CDR2 FNYEAQ. Trimming cost V 5 bases and J 5 bases, with 15 bases left between them. CDR3 protein: CASSKKVRQETQYF. DNA of the CDR3: TGTGCCAGCAGCAAAAAAGTTCGGCAGGAGACCCAGTACTTC.

This clone was recorded once. V is TRBV29-1 and J is TRBJ2-5; D is uncertain. V lost 1 base to trimming and J lost 4 bases, with 10 bases between them. Germline V gives CDR1 SQVTM, CDR2 ANQGSEA. The CDR3 sequence is 13 residues long. This CDR3 is CSVEVGLGETQYF. DNA for the CDR3: TGCAGCGTTGAAGTAGGGTTGGGAGAGACCCAGTACTTC.

The chain has TRBV7-2 and TRBJ1-1, with D possibly TRBD1 on 6 matching bases. This CDR3 region has 15 residues. Germline CDR1 SGHTA, CDR2 FQGNSA. V shed 5 bases and J shed 0 bases, with 13 bases lying between them. DNA of the CDR3: TGTGCCAGCAGCCCAGCGGGACACCTGAACACTGAAGCTTTCTTT. This translates into CASSPAGHLNTEAFF.

V gene TRBV4-3 combines with J gene TRBJ2-5, with a tentative D call TRBD1 (5 bases). Germline V CDR1 and CDR2: LGHNA, YSLEER. V lost 0 bases to trimming and J lost 7 bases, with 18 bases between them. CDR3 length equals 16 residues. The CDR3 here is CASSQDPATDRGTQYF. The DNA for the CDR3 is TGCGCCAGCAGCCAAGATCCGGCGACAGACCGAGGGACCCAGTACTTC.

This clone was observed once. V gene TRBV29-1 combines with J gene TRBJ2-3; 12 bases agree with TRBD2. With 4 bases clipped from V and 3 bases from J, the junction kept 5 bases outside the gene matches. Germline V gene data show CDR1 as SQVTM and CDR2 as ANQGSEA. The CDR3 covers 15 residues. The CDR3 loop is CSVVLAGGPTDTQYF. The CDR3 coding sequence is TGCAGCGTTGTCCTAGCGGGAGGGCCAACAGATACGCAGTATTTT.

The chain combines TRBV28 with TRBJ1-2, with 10 positions matching TRBD1. The CDR3 loop spans 16 amino acids. CDR1 is MDHEN, CDR2 SYDVKM, per germline. Germline trimming cut 5 bases from V and 5 bases from J; bases unmatched to any gene: 11. DNA for the CDR3: TGTGCCAGCAGTCGAACCCACCCGGGACAGGGGTATGGCTACACCTTC. This encodes CASSRTHPGQGYGYTF.

The sample holds one count of this clone. The V call is TRBV11-3, the J call TRBJ2-5; no firm D call. The tail of the sequence fits TRBJ2-7 better, so the J call may be wrong. Germline CDR1 is SGHNT and CDR2 is YENEEA. The CDR3 is 11 residues long. The chain's CDR3 is CASSKGGEQYF. CDR3 DNA sequence: TGTGCCAGCAGCAAGGGTGGCGAGCAGTACTTC.

The gene calls are TRBV6-1 and TRBJ1-2; a possible D gene is TRBD1 (6 bases). With 7 bases removed from V and 4 bases from J, the gap between germline ends came to 13 bases. Germline V lookup: CDR1 MNHNS, CDR2 SASEGT. The CDR3 extends over 13 amino acids. The CDR3 is CASNRGGGYGYTF. DNA of the CDR3: TGTGCCAGCAATAGGGGGGGCGGCTATGGCTACACCTTC.

This clone was recorded a few times. One end of the junction is discordant with germline, which a read error may explain. The V gene is TRBV10-2, the J gene TRBJ2-1; 12 bases fit TRBD2. The V gene's germline CDR1 is WSHSY and CDR2 SAAADI. There are 14 residues in the CDR3. CDR3 nucleotides: TGCGCGAGCAGCGCTAGCGGGAGGGGTAATGAGCAGTTCTTC. Its translation: CASSASGRGNEQFF.

The gene calls are TRBV19 and TRBJ2-3, with a possible D match to TRBD1 (6 bases). The germline CDR1 and CDR2 sequences are LNHDA and SQIVND (reference sequence). The CDR3 spans 15 residues. V lost 6 bases, J lost 4 bases, and 17 bases lay in between. Here the CDR3 DNA reads TGTGCCAGTAGCGACTGGGACATAAGAGCAGATACGCAGTATTTT. This sequence encodes CASSDWDIRADTQYF.

The sample holds a few counts of this clone. This same CDR3 is encoded by further DNA sequences in the sample. The genes are TRBV5-1 and TRBJ1-2; D call uncertain. The CDR3 runs 12 residues. Trimming removed 2 bases at V and 5 bases at J, with 7 bases between. In germline, CDR1 is SGHRS, CDR2 YFSETQ. CDR3 region: CASSFGRYGYTF. The CDR3 DNA reads as TGCGCCAGCAGCTTCGGACGGTATGGCTACACCTTC.

The chain is built from TRBV7-2 and TRBJ1-1, with unresolved D. The CDR3 runs 12 residues. Germline V lookup: CDR1 SGHTA, CDR2 FQGNSA. V was clipped by 5 bases and J by 8 bases, with 12 bases between them. This CDR3 reads CASSPRAREAFF. CDR3 coding DNA: TGTGCCAGCAGCCCAAGAGCCCGCGAAGCTTTCTTT.

This clone was seen just once. The chain combines TRBV4-3 with TRBJ1-4; TRBD1 agrees at 10 bases. The V segment lost 4 bases and the J segment 7 bases; nucleotides outside the gene matches: 3. The CDR3 has 14 residues. CDR1 is LGHNA and CDR2 is YSLEER in the germline V gene. The CDR3 loop reads CASSRQGAGEKLFF. CDR3 sequence (DNA): TGCGCCAGCAGCCGACAGGGGGCAGGTGAAAAACTGTTTTTT.

The rearrangement joins TRBV11-2 to TRBJ2-1; the D gene is possibly TRBD1 (7 bases). V was clipped by 1 base and J by 4 bases, with 14 bases between them. The CDR3 is 16 amino acids. Per germline, CDR1 SGHAT and CDR2 FQNNGV. The CDR3 sequence is CASSLVPAGGYNEQFF. Written as DNA, the CDR3 is TGTGCCAGCAGCTTAGTTCCCGCAGGGGGGTACAATGAGCAGTTCTTC.

Remarks on this clone: A much more abundant neighbour one base away suggests this may be a read error. This sample includes further DNA sequences coding for the same CDR3. V is TRBV28 and J is TRBJ2-6; a possible D gene is TRBD2 (6 bases). V was pared by 10 bases and J by 4 bases, with 14 bases between. CDR3 length: 14 residues. The germline V gene encodes CDR1 MDHEN and CDR2 SYDVKM. The DNA for the CDR3 is TGTGCCACTGGAGGGGCAGCCGGGGCCAACGTCCTGACTTTC. Amino acid sequence: CATGGAAGANVLTF.

V and J are TRBV7-9 and TRBJ1-5, with 10 positions matching TRBD1. This CDR3 has 18 residues. Unmatched junction bases numbered 9, after V lost 4 bases and J lost 0 bases. Germline CDR1 SEHNR, CDR2 FQNEAQ (reference sequence). CDR3 bases: TGTGCCAGCAGCTCCCGGGACAGGGGAGGATATAGCAATCAGCCCCAGCATTTT. This translates into CASSSRDRGGYSNQPQHF.

This chain links TRBV4-3 with TRBJ2-2; 7 nucleotides align to TRBD1. The CDR3 extends over 15 amino acids. Germline trimming cut 4 bases from V and 0 bases from J; bases unmatched to any gene: 2. From germline, CDR1 is LGHNA and CDR2 YSLEER. The CDR3 spells CASSPGQANTGELFF. CDR3 nucleotides: TGCGCCAGCAGCCCTGGACAGGCGAACACCGGGGAGCTGTTTTTT.

A few counts support this clone. The chain has TRBV6-6 and TRBJ2-1; maybe TRBD2 (6 bases). Trimming took off 6 bases at V and 8 bases at J, with 17 bases between the two ends. Germline V gene sequence: CDR1 MNHNY, CDR2 SVGAGI (reference sequence). There are 14 residues in the CDR3. The CDR3 DNA sequence: TGTGCCAGCAGGTCGGGAGTTGCTAGGTATGAGCAGTTCTTC. The encoded protein is CASRSGVARYEQFF.

The V and J genes are TRBV7-6 and TRBJ2-7, with D perhaps matching TRBD2 (6 bases). This CDR3 is built from 17 residues. The germline gives CDR1 SGHVS, CDR2 FNYEAQ. V was cut by 1 base and J by 0 bases, with 16 bases left in between. CDR3 amino acids: CASSLVFSGGFSYEQYF. CDR3 nucleotide sequence: TGTGCCAGCAGCTTAGTTTTTAGCGGCGGGTTCTCCTACGAGCAGTACTTC.

J is TRBJ2-5 and V is TRBV2; 7 bases align to TRBD1. The V and J ends lost 3 bases and 4 bases, in that order; junction bases with no gene match: 5. CDR3 size: 14 residues. Per germline, CDR1 SNHLY and CDR2 FYNNEI. The CDR3 DNA reads as TGTGCCAGCAGTGATAGGACAGGTTCAGAGACCCAGTACTTC. Protein sequence: CASSDRTGSETQYF.

This chain connects TRBV14 to TRBJ2-7; D is perhaps TRBD2 (8 bases). The CDR3 contains 14 residues. Germline assignment: CDR1 SGHDN and CDR2 FVKESK. Trimming removed 3 bases from V and 12 bases from J, with 21 bases in between. In DNA form, the CDR3 reads TGTGCCAGCAGCCAGGGGACAGCGGGGGCGTTGTTGTACTTC. Protein product: CASSQGTAGALLYF.

The J gene is TRBJ2-5, the V gene TRBV7-2, with D tentatively TRBD2 (5 bases). The CDR3 spans 15 residues. Trimming removed 3 bases at V and 5 bases at J, with 16 bases between. From germline, CDR1 is SGHTA and CDR2 FQGNSA. CDR3 amino acids: CASSFWMAGEETQYF. CDR3 DNA sequence: TGTGCCAGCAGCTTCTGGATGGCGGGTGAGGAGACCCAGTACTTC.

The V gene is TRBV11-1, the J gene TRBJ2-3; no clear D. V lost 2 bases and J 6 bases, leaving 9 bases between the germline ends. The CDR3 loop spans 13 amino acids. Germline V gene sequence: CDR1 SGHAT, CDR2 FQDESV (reference sequence). The CDR3 is CASSLIVADTQYF. The CDR3 nucleotides read TGTGCCAGCAGCTTAATCGTAGCTGATACGCAGTATTTT.

V gene TRBV15 combines with J gene TRBJ2-5, with D unclear. The CDR3 covers 13 residues. V was cut by 0 bases and J by 5 bases, with 7 bases left in between. Germline lookup yields CDR1 LNHNV and CDR2 YYDKDF (reference sequence). The CDR3 spells CATSRDLRETQYF. CDR3 bases: TGTGCCACCAGCAGAGACCTAAGGGAGACCCAGTACTTC.